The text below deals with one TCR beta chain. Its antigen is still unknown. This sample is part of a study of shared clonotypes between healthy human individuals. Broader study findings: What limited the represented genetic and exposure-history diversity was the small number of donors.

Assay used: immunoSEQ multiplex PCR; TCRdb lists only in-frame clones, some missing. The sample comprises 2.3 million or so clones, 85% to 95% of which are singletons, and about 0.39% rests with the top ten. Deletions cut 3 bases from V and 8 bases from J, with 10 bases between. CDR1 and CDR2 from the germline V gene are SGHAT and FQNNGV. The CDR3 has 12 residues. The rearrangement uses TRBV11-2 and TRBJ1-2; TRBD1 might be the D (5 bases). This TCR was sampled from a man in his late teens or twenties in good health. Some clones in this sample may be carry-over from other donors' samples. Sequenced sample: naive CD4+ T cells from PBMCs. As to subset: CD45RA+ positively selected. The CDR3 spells CASSFGGEGYTF. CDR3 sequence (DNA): TGTGCCAGCAGCTTCGGGGGTGAGGGCTACACCTTC.